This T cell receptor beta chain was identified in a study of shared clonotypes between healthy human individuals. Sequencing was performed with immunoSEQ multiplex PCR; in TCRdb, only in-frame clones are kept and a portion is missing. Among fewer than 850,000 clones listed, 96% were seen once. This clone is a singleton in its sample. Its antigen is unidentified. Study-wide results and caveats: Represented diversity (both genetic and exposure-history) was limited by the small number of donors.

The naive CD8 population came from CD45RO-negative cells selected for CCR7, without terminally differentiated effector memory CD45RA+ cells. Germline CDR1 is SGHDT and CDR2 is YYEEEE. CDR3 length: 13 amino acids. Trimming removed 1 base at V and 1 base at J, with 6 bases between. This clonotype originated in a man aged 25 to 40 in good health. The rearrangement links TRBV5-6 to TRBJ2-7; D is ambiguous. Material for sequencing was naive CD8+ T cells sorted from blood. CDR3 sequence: CASSLSNSYEQYF. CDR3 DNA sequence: TGTGCCAGCAGCTTGTCCAATTCCTACGAGCAGTACTTC.